The entry below describes one T cell receptor (beta chain). The data were taken from a study of blood T cell repertoires in COVID-19. The CDR3 sequence is 16 residues long. The V end lost 5 bases, the J end lost 4 bases, and 18 bases lay between the germline ends. Germline V lookup: CDR1 SGHNT, CDR2 YENEEA. The table came from immunoSEQ multiplex PCR; TCRdb's copy has only in-frame clones and leaves some out. The sample shows fewer than 350,000 clones, 88% of them seen only once. The sequencing input was PBMCs or T cells enriched from blood (not recorded which). The chain recombines TRBV11-3 with TRBJ2-1; the D gene is possibly TRBD2 (6 bases). The receptor's source is a woman aged 60-75 years in a cohort exposed to, infected with or recovered from COVID-19 (not recorded which). The CDR3 bases are TGTGCCAGCAGCCTTCGACTAGGGGAAAAATACAATGAGCAGTTCTTC. Translation: CASSLRLGEKYNEQFF.